A single sample gave rise to the 16 T cell receptor beta chains below, sequenced in a study of CD8 T cells in Susac syndrome. A quantity of about 0.45 to 1 ug RNA underwent reverse transcription using random hexamers. MiXCR was run by TCRdb on the immunoSEQ multiplex PCR reads, yielding one entry per CDR3 protein. The data hold under 150,000 distinct CDR3 sequences, with 95% observed a single time. Sequencing was carried out using CD4+ T cells from PBMCs. All receptors come from a human donor with Susac syndrome.

This rearrangement joins TRBV7-2 to TRBJ2-3; D might be TRBD1 (5 bases). The CDR3 totals 16 residues. The V gene lost 0 bases and the J gene lost 0 bases, with 10 bases spanning the gap. CDR1 is SGHTA, CDR2 FQGNSA, per germline. This chain's CDR3 is CASSLAVTESTDTQYF. CDR3 bases: TGTGCCAGCAGCTTAGCGGTGACAGAGAGCACAGATACGCAGTATTTT.

This clonotype turned up a few times. J is TRBJ2-1 and V is TRBV7-9, with 7 bases identical to TRBD2. Germline CDR1 reads SEHNR; CDR2 reads FQNEAQ (reference sequence). The CDR3 loop spans 15 amino acids. V dropped 5 bases and J dropped 0; count of bases not matched to a gene: 4. As DNA, the CDR3 is TGTGCCAGCAGCCCTAGCGGTAGCTCCTACAATGAGCAGTTCTTC. Its translation is CASSPSGSSYNEQFF.

The chain recombines TRBV19 with TRBJ1-1, with 8 bases identical to TRBD1. The V gene end was trimmed by 5 bases and the J gene end by 0 bases; junction bases not matched to a gene: 8. The CDR3 covers 16 residues. Germline V gene sequence: CDR1 LNHDA, CDR2 SQIVND (reference sequence). The CDR3 DNA follows: TGTGCCAGTAGTGCGGGCGACAGGGGAGTGAACACTGAAGCTTTCTTT. Its translation is CASSAGDRGVNTEAFF.

CDR3 coding DNA: TGCGCCAGCAGCTTTGAGGCGGGATCAGCGGATACGCAGTATTTT. This translates into CASSFEAGSADTQYF. The rearrangement links TRBV5-1 to TRBJ2-3; TRBD2 might be the D (6 bases). Trimming pared 2 bases from V and 6 bases from J, leaving 16 bases between. The length of the CDR3 is 15 residues. From germline, CDR1 is SGHRS and CDR2 YFSETQ.

V usage is TRBV4-1 and J usage is TRBJ2-1; D perhaps matches TRBD2 (5 bases). Germline CDR1 reads MGHRA; CDR2 reads YSYEKL. This CDR3 has 16 amino acids. V dropped 2 bases and J dropped 1 base, with 12 bases sitting between them. The CDR3 DNA sequence: TGCGCCAGCAGCCAATCGGGGAGTGGTTCCTACAATGAGCAGTTCTTC. Its translation is CASSQSGSGSYNEQFF.

The rearrangement links TRBV30 to TRBJ2-2; D gene unclear. The CDR3 sequence is 14 residues long. Trimming took off 0 bases at V and 1 base at J, with 6 bases between the two ends. Germline V CDR1 and CDR2: GTSNPN, SVGIG (reference sequence). CDR3 sequence: CAWSVQLNTGELFF. The CDR3 nucleotides are TGTGCCTGGAGTGTACAGCTGAACACCGGGGAGCTGTTTTTT.

The table lists this clonotype with a few counts. The junction differs from germline at one of its ends, possibly a read error. V and J are TRBV12-3 or TRBV12-4 and TRBJ1-1, with D possibly matching TRBD1 (5 bases). The CDR3 extends over 13 amino acids. The CDR3 protein is CASSLGVNTEAFF. CDR3 coding DNA: TGTGCTAGCAGCTTAGGGGTGAACACTGAAGCTTTCTTT.

The rearrangement uses TRBV20-1 and TRBJ1-1, with 8 bases aligning to TRBD1. Germline trimming cut 6 bases from V and 4 bases from J; bases unmatched to any gene: 7. This CDR3 region has 13 residues. Germline lookup yields CDR1 DFQATT and CDR2 SNEGSKA (reference sequence). The CDR3, as DNA: TGCAGTGCCCCGGACAGGGCGCGCACTGAAGCTTTCTTT. Protein: CSAPDRARTEAFF.

V usage is TRBV18 and J usage is TRBJ1-1, with TRBD1 matching 7 bases. This CDR3 region has 15 residues. The V segment lost 1 base and the J segment 1 base; nucleotides outside the gene matches: 3. Germline V gene lookup returns CDR1 KGHSH and CDR2 LQKENI. Here the CDR3 DNA reads TGTGCCAGCTCACCACTCGGGACAGAGAACACTGAAGCTTTCTTT. This sequence encodes CASSPLGTENTEAFF.

This chain links TRBV7-9 with TRBJ1-2; 7 bases fit TRBD1. The J segment lost 1 base and the V segment lost 7 bases, leaving 9 bases of the junction unmatched. CDR1 is SEHNR and CDR2 is FQNEAQ in the germline V gene (reference sequence). CDR3 length: 15 residues. The CDR3 protein is CASTEGQLLNYGYTF. CDR3 nucleotide sequence: TGTGCCAGCACCGAGGGACAGCTCCTTAACTATGGCTACACCTTC.

CDR3: CASSFRGRLSYGYTF. CDR3 nucleotides: TGTGCCAGCAGTTTCAGGGGTCGGTTGAGCTATGGCTACACCTTC. The J gene is TRBJ1-2, the V gene TRBV12-3 or TRBV12-4; a possible D gene is TRBD1 (6 bases). The V and J ends lost 3 bases and 4 bases respectively, with 15 bases between them. The CDR3 spans 15 residues.

The V and J genes are TRBV14 and TRBJ2-1, with D perhaps matching TRBD2 (5 bases). The CDR3 is 14 residues long. Trimming took 3 bases from V and 9 from J, leaving 15 bases between them. Germline V lookup: CDR1 SGHDN, CDR2 FVKESK. CDR3 sequence (DNA): TGTGCCAGCAGCCACGAACTAGGCCCCAGTGAGCAGTTCTTC. Its translation is CASSHELGPSEQFF.

The chain carries TRBV7-6 and TRBJ2-7; D is unresolved. Per the germline V gene, CDR1 is SGHVS and CDR2 is FNYEAQ. Trimming removed 0 bases from V and 3 bases from J, with 15 bases in between. The CDR3 runs 16 residues. The CDR3 region is CASSLASAHSIYEQYF. In nucleotides, the CDR3 is TGTGCCAGCAGCTTAGCGTCTGCCCACTCGATCTACGAGCAGTACTTC.

The count of this clonotype is one. This rearrangement joins TRBV2 to TRBJ1-6; 7 bases agree with TRBD1. The length of the CDR3 is 16 residues. V gave up 4 bases and J gave up 0 bases; unmatched junction bases: 3. The germline V gene encodes CDR1 SNHLY and CDR2 FYNNEI. The CDR3 region is CASSAGQSSYNSPLHF. The CDR3 region has the DNA TGTGCCAGCAGTGCGGGACAGAGCTCCTATAATTCACCCCTCCACTTT.

This clonotype was recorded once. The chain employs TRBV12-3 or TRBV12-4 and TRBJ2-3; no clear D. This CDR3 has 14 residues. V lost 1 base and J 0 bases, leaving 5 bases between the germline ends. CDR3 bases: TGTGCCAGCAGTTTAGGGGCCAGCACAGATACGCAGTATTTT. Translated: CASSLGASTDTQYF.

The chain couples TRBV20-1 to TRBJ2-1; D gene unclear. The CDR3 spans 10 residues. Germline CDR1 reads DFQATT; CDR2 reads SNEGSKA (reference sequence). V lost 5 bases and J 5 bases, leaving 4 bases between the germline ends. This chain's CDR3 is CSALDNEQFF. The CDR3 coding sequence is TGCAGTGCTCTCGACAATGAGCAGTTCTTC.